This T cell receptor (beta chain) was sequenced for a study of molecular identifiers for immune sequencing clone quantification. Study conclusions and caveats: Naive cells had under 1% of molecules in clones above 20 RNA copies, effectors over 99%.

In germline, CDR1 is SQVTM, CDR2 ANQGSEA. Unmatched junction bases numbered 9, after V lost 6 bases and J lost 9 bases. The length of the CDR3 is 14 residues. Via MiXCR, TCRdb re-called the PCR reads, giving one row per CDR3 protein. This sample has approximately 500,000 distinct CDR3 sequences, with under 30% found just once. Concerning this clonotype itself: Its antigen is not known.

The TCR comes from a human donor in good health. Some libraries in this study had Jurkat cell RNA spiked in. The chain is built from TRBV29-1 and TRBJ2-1; 12 positions agree with TRBD2. The sample was naive CD8+ T cells from blood, with Jurkat cell RNA spiked in. Stated subset: FACS-sorted CD8+CD4-CCR7+CD45RA+ naive T cells. In nucleotides, the CDR3 is TGCAGCGTCGCCGTGACTAGCGGGAGCTTTGAGCAGTTCTTC. Protein sequence: CSVAVTSGSFEQFF.